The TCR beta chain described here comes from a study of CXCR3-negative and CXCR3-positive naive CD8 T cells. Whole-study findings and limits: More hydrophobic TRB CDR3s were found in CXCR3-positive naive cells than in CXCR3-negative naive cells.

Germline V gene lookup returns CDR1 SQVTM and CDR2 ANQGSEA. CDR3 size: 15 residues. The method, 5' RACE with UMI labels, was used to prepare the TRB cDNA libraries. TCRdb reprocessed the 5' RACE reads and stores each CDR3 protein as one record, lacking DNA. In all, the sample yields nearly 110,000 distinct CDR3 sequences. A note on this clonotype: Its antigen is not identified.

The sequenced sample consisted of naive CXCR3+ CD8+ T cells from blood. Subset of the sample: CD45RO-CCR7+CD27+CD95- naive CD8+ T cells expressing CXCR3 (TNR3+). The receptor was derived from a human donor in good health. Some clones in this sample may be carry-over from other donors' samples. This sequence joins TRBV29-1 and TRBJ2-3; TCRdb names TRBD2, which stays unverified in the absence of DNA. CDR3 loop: CSVEVAGLSTDTQYF.